This paragraph covers one T cell receptor beta chain sequence. Its antigen is currently unknown. The data stem from a study of cytomegalovirus exposure and HLA in healthy donors. Study-wide results and limits: Earlier findings revealed that most TCR beta V segments proved productive either about 87% or about 30% of the time.

The PCR ran on 60 Vbeta and 13 Jbeta primers. Using immunoSEQ multiplex PCR, the repertoire was profiled, and TCRdb retains in-frame clones only, with some absent. In the table there are about 140,000 clones, roughly 76% of which are singletons. CDR3 size: 15 residues. With V trimmed by 4 bases and J by 3 bases, 5 bases remained unmatched. Germline loops: CDR1 SGHTA, CDR2 FQGNSA. This clonotype was sampled from a man younger than 35 in good health and CMV-seronegative. The chain carries TRBV7-2 and TRBJ2-5; TRBD2 aligns across 10 bases. What was sequenced was PBMCs. This CDR3 is CASSYTSGVEETQYF. The CDR3, as DNA: TGTGCCAGCAGCTATACTAGCGGGGTAGAAGAGACCCAGTACTTC.